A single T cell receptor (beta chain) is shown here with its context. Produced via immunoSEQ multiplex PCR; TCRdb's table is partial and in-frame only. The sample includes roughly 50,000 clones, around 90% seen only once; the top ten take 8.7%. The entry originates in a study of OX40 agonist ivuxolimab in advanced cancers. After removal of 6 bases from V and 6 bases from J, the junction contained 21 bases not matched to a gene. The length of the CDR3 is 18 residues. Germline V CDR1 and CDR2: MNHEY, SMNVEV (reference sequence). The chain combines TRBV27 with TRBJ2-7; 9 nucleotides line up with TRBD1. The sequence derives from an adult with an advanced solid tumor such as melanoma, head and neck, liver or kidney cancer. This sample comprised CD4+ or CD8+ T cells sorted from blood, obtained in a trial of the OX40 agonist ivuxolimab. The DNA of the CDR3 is TGTGCCAGCAGGACTATAGACCGGGACAGGGCCGTTTTATCCGAGCAGTACTTC. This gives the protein CASRTIDRDRAVLSEQYF.